This entry features one T cell receptor beta chain sequence. The record originates from a study of early T cells in non-severe SARS-CoV-2 infection. Using its own MiXCR run on the 5' RACE reads, TCRdb lists one record per CDR3 protein. Altogether 55,000 to 75,000 distinct CDR3 sequences are present, 11% being singletons, with the ten largest covering around 6.1%. The receptor was isolated from an adult who was a healthcare worker with PCR-confirmed SARS-CoV-2 infection or an uninfected control (not recorded which). Material for sequencing was whole blood.

The CDR3 DNA follows: TGTGCCAGCAGCTTAATCGCTAGCGGGAGACGCGAGCAGTACTTC. Residues: CASSLIASGRREQYF. This chain links TRBV7-3 with TRBJ2-7; 10 bases fit TRBD2. This CDR3 region has 15 residues. The V segment lost 1 base and the J segment 6 bases; nucleotides outside the gene matches: 6. Germline CDR1 is SGHTA and CDR2 is FQGTGA.